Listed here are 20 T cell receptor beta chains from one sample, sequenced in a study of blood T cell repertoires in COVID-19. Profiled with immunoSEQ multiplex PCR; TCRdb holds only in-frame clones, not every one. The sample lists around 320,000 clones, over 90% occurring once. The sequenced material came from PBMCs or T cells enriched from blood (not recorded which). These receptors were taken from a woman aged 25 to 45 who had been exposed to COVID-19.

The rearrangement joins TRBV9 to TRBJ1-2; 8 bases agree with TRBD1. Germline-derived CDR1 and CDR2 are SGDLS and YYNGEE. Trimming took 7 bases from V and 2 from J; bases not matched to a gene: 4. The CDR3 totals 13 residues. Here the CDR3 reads CASSGGRNYGYTF. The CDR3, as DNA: TGTGCCAGCTCAGGGGGCCGCAACTATGGCTACACCTTC.

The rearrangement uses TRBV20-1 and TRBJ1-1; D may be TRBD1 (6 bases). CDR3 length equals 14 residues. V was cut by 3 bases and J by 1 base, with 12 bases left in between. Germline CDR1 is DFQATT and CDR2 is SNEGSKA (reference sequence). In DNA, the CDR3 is TGCAGTGCTAGTATCCCGGGACAGAACACTGAAGCTTTCTTT. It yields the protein CSASIPGQNTEAFF.

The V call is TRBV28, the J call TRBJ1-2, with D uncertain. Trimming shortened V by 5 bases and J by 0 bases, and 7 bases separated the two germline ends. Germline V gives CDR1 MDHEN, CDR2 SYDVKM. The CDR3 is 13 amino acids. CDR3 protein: CASSILANYGYTF. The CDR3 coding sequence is TGTGCCAGCAGTATATTAGCTAACTATGGCTACACCTTC.

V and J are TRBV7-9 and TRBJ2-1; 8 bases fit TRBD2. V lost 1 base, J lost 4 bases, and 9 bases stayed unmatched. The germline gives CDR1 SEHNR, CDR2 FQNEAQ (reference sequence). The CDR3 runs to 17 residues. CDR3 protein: CASSLGENGGVYNEQFF. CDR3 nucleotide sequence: TGTGCCAGCAGCTTAGGAGAGAACGGGGGGGTTTACAATGAGCAGTTCTTC.

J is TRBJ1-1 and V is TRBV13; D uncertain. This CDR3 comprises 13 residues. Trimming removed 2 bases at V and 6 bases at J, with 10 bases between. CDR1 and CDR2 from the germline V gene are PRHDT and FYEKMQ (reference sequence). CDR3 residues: CASSLKLYAEAFF. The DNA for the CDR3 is TGTGCCAGCAGCTTAAAGCTTTACGCTGAAGCTTTCTTT.

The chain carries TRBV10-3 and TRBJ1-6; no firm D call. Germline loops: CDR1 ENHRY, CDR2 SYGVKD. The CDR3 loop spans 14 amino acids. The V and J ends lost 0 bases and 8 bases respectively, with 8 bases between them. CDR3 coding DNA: TGTGCCATCAGTGAGTCATCAGGTGATTCACCCCTCCACTTT. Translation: CAISESSGDSPLHF.

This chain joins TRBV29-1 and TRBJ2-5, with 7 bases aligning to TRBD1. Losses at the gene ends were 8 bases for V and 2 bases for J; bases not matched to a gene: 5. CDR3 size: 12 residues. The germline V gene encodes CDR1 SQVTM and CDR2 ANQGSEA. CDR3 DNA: TGCAGCTTAGGGACAGATCAAGAGACCCAGTACTTC. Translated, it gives CSLGTDQETQYF.

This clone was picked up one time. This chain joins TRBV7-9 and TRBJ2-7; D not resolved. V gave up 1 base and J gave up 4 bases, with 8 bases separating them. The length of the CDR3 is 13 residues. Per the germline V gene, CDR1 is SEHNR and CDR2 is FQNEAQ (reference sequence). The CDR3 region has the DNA TGTGCCAGCAGCTTAGATCAGTGGTACGAGCAGTACTTC. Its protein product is CASSLDQWYEQYF.

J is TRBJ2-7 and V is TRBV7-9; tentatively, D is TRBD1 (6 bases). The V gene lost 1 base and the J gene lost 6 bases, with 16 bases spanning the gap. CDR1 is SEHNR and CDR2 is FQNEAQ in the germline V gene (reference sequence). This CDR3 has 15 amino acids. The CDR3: CASSLGRDTFREQYF. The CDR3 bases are TGTGCCAGCAGCTTAGGTCGGGACACCTTTCGCGAGCAGTACTTC.

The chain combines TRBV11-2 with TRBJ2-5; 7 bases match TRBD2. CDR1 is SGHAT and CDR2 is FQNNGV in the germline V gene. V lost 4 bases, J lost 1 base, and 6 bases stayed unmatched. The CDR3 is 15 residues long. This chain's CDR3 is CASSSWDYSQETQYF. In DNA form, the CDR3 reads TGTGCCAGCAGCTCTTGGGACTACTCCCAAGAGACCCAGTACTTC.

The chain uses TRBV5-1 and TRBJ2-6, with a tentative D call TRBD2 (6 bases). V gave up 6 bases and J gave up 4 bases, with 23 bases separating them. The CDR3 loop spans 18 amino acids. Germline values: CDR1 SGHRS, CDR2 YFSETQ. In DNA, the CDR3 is TGCGCCAGCACCGGCGGGGACGCATTCCAATGGGGGGCCAACGTCCTGACTTTC. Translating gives CASTGGDAFQWGANVLTF.

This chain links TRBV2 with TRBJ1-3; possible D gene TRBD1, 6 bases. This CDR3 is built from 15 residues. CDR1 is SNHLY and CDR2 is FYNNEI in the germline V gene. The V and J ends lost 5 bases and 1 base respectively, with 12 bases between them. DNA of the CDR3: TGTGCCAGCAGTAACTCCAGGGGATCTGGAAACACCATATATTTT. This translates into CASSNSRGSGNTIYF.

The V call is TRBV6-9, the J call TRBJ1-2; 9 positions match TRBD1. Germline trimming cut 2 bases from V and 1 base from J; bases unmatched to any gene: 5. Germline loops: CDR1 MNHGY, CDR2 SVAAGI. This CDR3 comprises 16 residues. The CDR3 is CASSYPGQGSNYGYTF. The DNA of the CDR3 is TGTGCCAGCAGTTATCCAGGACAGGGGAGTAACTATGGCTACACCTTC.

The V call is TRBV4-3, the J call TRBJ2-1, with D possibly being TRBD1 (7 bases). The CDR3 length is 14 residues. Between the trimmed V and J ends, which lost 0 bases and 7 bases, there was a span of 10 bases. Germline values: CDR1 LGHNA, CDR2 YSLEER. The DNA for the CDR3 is TGCGCCAGCAGCCAAGACAGGGGGACTAATGAGCAGTTCTTC. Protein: CASSQDRGTNEQFF.

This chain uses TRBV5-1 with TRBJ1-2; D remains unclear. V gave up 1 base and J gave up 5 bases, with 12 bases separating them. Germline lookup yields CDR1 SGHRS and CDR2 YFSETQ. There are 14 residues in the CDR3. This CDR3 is CASSLSTHDYGYTF. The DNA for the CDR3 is TGCGCCAGCAGCTTGAGTACACATGATTATGGCTACACCTTC. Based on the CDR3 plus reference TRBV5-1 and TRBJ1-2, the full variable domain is KAGVTQTPRYLIKTRGQQVTLSCSPISGHRSVSWYQQTPGQGLQFLFEYFSETQRNKGNFPGRFSGRQFSNSRSEMNVSTLELGDSALYLCASSLSTHDYGYTFGSGTRLTVV.

The CDR3 bases are TGTGCCAGCAGCCTCGGACAGGGAAGAGCCCTTGGCTATGGCTACACCTTC. Translating it yields CASSLGQGRALGYGYTF. The rearrangement links TRBV7-2 to TRBJ1-2; 8 nucleotides agree with TRBD1. The CDR3 has 17 amino acids. J gave up 4 bases and V 5 bases, and 15 bases lay outside the gene matches. Germline CDR1 SGHTA, CDR2 FQGNSA.

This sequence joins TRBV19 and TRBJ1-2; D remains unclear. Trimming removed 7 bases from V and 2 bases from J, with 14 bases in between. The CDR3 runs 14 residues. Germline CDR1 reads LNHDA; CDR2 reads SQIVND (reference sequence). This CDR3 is CASTLTRWNYGYTF. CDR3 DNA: TGTGCCAGTACCCTTACACGCTGGAACTATGGCTACACCTTC.

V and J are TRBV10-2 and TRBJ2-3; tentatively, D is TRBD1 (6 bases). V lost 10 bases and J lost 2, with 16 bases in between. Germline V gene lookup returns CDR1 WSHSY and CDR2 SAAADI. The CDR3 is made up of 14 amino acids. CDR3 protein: CAITPGHYTDTQYF. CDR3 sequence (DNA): TGCGCCATCACACCGGGACACTACACAGATACGCAGTATTTT.

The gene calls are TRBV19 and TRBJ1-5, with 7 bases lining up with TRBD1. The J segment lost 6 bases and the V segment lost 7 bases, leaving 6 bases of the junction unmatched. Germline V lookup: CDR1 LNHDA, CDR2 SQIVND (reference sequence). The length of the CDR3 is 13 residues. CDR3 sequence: CASTDRVPQPQHF. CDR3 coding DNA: TGTGCCAGTACCGACAGGGTGCCTCAGCCCCAGCATTTT.

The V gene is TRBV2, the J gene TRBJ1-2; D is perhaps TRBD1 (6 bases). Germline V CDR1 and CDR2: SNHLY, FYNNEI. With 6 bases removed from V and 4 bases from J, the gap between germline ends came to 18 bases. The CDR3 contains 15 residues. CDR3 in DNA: TGTGCCAGCAGGGGAGGGGGAGGGGGAGTCTATGGCTACACCTTC. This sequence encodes CASRGGGGGVYGYTF.